This is a list of T cell receptor beta chains from one sample in a study of T cell changes during pregnancy in multiple sclerosis. Some clones are missing from TCRdb's copy, which holds only in-frame ones; the method was immunoSEQ multiplex PCR. The top ten hold 2% to 2.5% of the sample, which has approximately 90,000 clones, approximately 92% seen once. Sequenced material: peripheral blood, taken after pregnancy. All receptors come from a female donor with multiple sclerosis, enrolled in a pregnancy study. Both conserved end residues are part of each CDR3. Each record gives: J gene, V gene, clone size, D gene, CDR3 DNA, CDR3 protein. The D gene is left open where the match is weak. Where a row states a size, it is once, few, many or the class of an expanded clone; other rows omit it.

>TRBJ2-1|TRBV7-9|.|.
TGTGCCAGCAGCTTAAACGCGAATGAGCAGTTCTTC
CASSLNANEQFF
>TRBJ1-1|TRBV6-4|.|TRBD1
TGTGCCAGCAGGGGACAGGGGGCCGCTGAAGCTTTCTTT
CASRGQGAAEAFF
>TRBJ1-2|TRBV6-5|.|TRBD1
TGTGCCAGCAGTTACGAGGGCAGGGGGCGCGGTGGCTACACCTTC
CASSYEGRGRGGYTF
>TRBJ2-7|TRBV18|.|.
TGTGCCAGCTCACCAATGTCCGGAGGAATCAACGAGCAGTACTTC
CASSPMSGGINEQYF
>TRBJ2-5|TRBV18|.|TRBD2
TGTGCCAGCTCACTGACTAGCGGGGGGCCTGGAGAGACCCAGTACTTC
CASSLTSGGPGETQYF
>TRBJ1-1|TRBV7-6|.|TRBD1
TGTGCCAGCAGCTTAGTAGAGACAGGGGCTGAAGCTTTCTTT
CASSLVETGAEAFF
>TRBJ2-7|TRBV6-6|.|TRBD1
TGTGCCAGCAGTATCCCGGGACAGGGGGGACGGGGCGAGCAGTACTTC
CASSIPGQGGRGEQYF
>TRBJ2-5|TRBV5-4|.|.
TGTGCCAGCAGCTTGGGAGGGCAGGAGACCCAGTACTTC
CASSLGGQETQYF
>TRBJ2-4|TRBV7-2|.|TRBD2
TGTGCCAGCGTCGATAGGACTAGCGGAACGATAGCCAAAAACATTCAGTACTTC
CASVDRTSGTIAKNIQYF
>TRBJ2-5|TRBV2|.|.
TGTGCCAGCTGTAGGGGGCAAGAGACCCAGTACTTC
CASCRGQETQYF
>TRBJ1-5|TRBV6-1|.|TRBD1
TGTGCCAGCTCGGGGACAGGGGGCAATCAGCCCCAGCATTTT
CASSGTGGNQPQHF
>TRBJ2-1|TRBV9|.|TRBD2
TGTGCCAGCAGCGCCACTAGCGGGGGGGCCGGTGAGCAGTTCTTC
CASSATSGGAGEQFF
>TRBJ2-1|TRBV30|.|TRBD2
TGTGCCTGGAGGGGACTAGCGGGAGGCCGTTACTCCTACAATGAGCAGTTCTTC
CAWRGLAGGRYSYNEQFF
>TRBJ1-5|TRBV7-9|once|.
TGTGCCAGCAGCCTGGGCCCCGGCTTGAATCAGCCCCAGCATTTT
CASSLGPGLNQPQHF
>TRBJ2-7|TRBV5-1|.|.
TGCGCCAGCAGCTCCCCTCAGGGCGAGCAGTACTTC
CASSSPQGEQYF
>TRBJ2-5|TRBV6-1|.|TRBD1
TGTGCCAGCCCGGGACAGGGCCAAGAGACCCAGTACTTC
CASPGQGQETQYF
>TRBJ2-7|TRBV5-5|.|.
TGTGCCAGCAGCTTGGGACAGGCATTCTACGAGCAGTACTTC
CASSLGQAFYEQYF
>TRBJ1-1|TRBV14|.|.
TGTGCCAGCAGCGGCGCCGGGAGAAGAAACACTGAAGCTTTCTTT
CASSGAGRRNTEAFF
>TRBJ1-2|TRBV7-2|.|TRBD1
TGTGCCAGCAGCTCGTCGACAGGGTACGGTGGCTACACCTTC
CASSSSTGYGGYTF
>TRBJ2-3|TRBV10-2|few|TRBD2
TGCGCCAGCAGTGAGACTAGCGCAGATACGCAGTATTTT
CASSETSADTQYF
>TRBJ2-1|TRBV11-3|.|TRBD2
TGTGCCAGCAGCTTAGATTACCTTCCTAGCGGCAATGAGCAGTTCTTC
CASSLDYLPSGNEQFF
>TRBJ1-1|TRBV4-1|.|TRBD1
TGCGCCAGCAGCCCCGGGACAGGGACCACTGAAGCTTTCTTT
CASSPGTGTTEAFF
>TRBJ1-2|TRBV13|.|TRBD1
TGTGCCAGCAGCCGGACAGGAGGCTATGGCTACACCTTC
CASSRTGGYGYTF
>TRBJ2-1|TRBV21-1|.|.
TGTGCCAGCAGTTCCTCTAGCGGGAGATACAATGAGCAGTTCTTC
CASSSSSGRYNEQFF
>TRBJ1-1|TRBV4-2|.|.
TGTGCCAGCAGCCAAGATGCGGGGGCTGGTGTGCACACTGAAGCTTTCTTT
CASSQDAGAGVHTEAFF
>TRBJ2-1|TRBV15|once|.
TGTGCCACCAGCAGCCAAGTGAGGACAGTCTACAATGAGCAGTTCTTC
CATSSQVRTVYNEQFF
>TRBJ2-1|TRBV5-4|once|TRBD2
TGTGCCAGCAGCTTGGAGGCGGGAGGGTACAATGAGCAGTTCTTC
CASSLEAGGYNEQFF
>TRBJ2-1|TRBV4-3|.|TRBD2
TGCGCCAGCAGCCAAGATTGGGGGTGGGCGGGGGCCTACAATGAGCAGTTCTTC
CASSQDWGWAGAYNEQFF
>TRBJ2-2|TRBV10-3|.|TRBD1
TGTGCCATCGGAACAGGGGGTCAGGCCGGGGAGCTGTTTTTT
CAIGTGGQAGELFF